One T cell receptor (beta chain) is described in this entry. Its antigen is unknown. The data were obtained in a study of graft-versus-host responses after intestinal transplantation. The ends were cut back, 6 bases at V and 6 bases at J, with 10 bases in the middle. This CDR3 is 12 amino acids long. Per germline, CDR1 SGHDT and CDR2 YYEEEE. Here immunoSEQ multiplex PCR was the method, and the copy in TCRdb shows in-frame clones only, minus some. The sample yields 90,000 to 150,000 clones, 85% to 95% seen once. This sequence joins TRBV5-6 and TRBJ2-4, with no clear D. The sequencing here drew on unstimulated CD8+ T cells sorted from spleen or lymph node cells, taken before intestinal transplant. This sequence was found in a human donor who received an intestinal transplant. CDR3 DNA: TGTGCCAGCACAGGTAACAGAAACATTCAGTACTTC. This translates into CASTGNRNIQYF.